Listed below are T cell receptor beta chains from one sample, sequenced in a study of shared clonotypes between healthy human individuals. Only in-frame clones appear in the TCRdb table, and some are missing; sequencing was by immunoSEQ multiplex PCR. The table records some 2,000,000 clones, approximately 94% of them present only once. The sample consisted of naive CD8+ T cells sorted from blood. These receptors all stem from a man aged 18 to 35 in good health. The CDR3 runs from the conserved cysteine through the conserved F or W. A D gene is named only where the DNA matches it firmly. Expanded clones get a size class; other rows say once, few or many, or leave the size out.

CDR3 DNA,CDR3 protein,D gene,V gene,clone size,J gene
TGTGCCAGCAGCGTAAAAGGGGGAAATGAAAAACTGTTTTTT,CASSVKGGNEKLFF,NA,TRBV9,NA,TRBJ1-4
TGCAGCGTTGACAGTACTAACACCGGGGAGCTGTTTTTT,CSVDSTNTGELFF,NA,TRBV29-1,NA,TRBJ2-2
TGCGCCAGCACCCTGACAGGGAGGGATGGCTACACCTTC,CASTLTGRDGYTF,TRBD1,TRBV10-2,NA,TRBJ1-2
TGCGCCAGCAGTGAACTAGCGGGAGAAGTTCCAGATACGCAGTATTTT,CASSELAGEVPDTQYF,TRBD2,TRBV10-1,NA,TRBJ2-3
TGTGCCAGCAGCCAAGATCTGGGGGCGCAGGGCTACACCTTC,CASSQDLGAQGYTF,NA,TRBV14,NA,TRBJ1-2
TGTGCCAGCAGTTTATCGGGGGATCAGCCCCAGCATTTT,CASSLSGDQPQHF,NA,TRBV27,NA,TRBJ1-5
TGTGCCAGCAGCCTGGGACTAGCGGCCCAAGAGACCCAGTACTTC,CASSLGLAAQETQYF,TRBD2,TRBV7-2,NA,TRBJ2-5
TGTGCCTGGAGTGGGGTAGGGAGACATGAGCAGTTCTTC,CAWSGVGRHEQFF,NA,TRBV30,once,TRBJ2-1
TGTGCCAGCAGTTTGGGGGGGTTAATGAACACTGAAGCTTTCTTT,CASSLGGLMNTEAFF,NA,TRBV27,NA,TRBJ1-1
TGTGCCAGCAGCCCGTCCAGGGGTTACAACACTGAAGCTTTCTTT,CASSPSRGYNTEAFF,NA,TRBV14,NA,TRBJ1-1
TGTGCCAGTAGTACATACTTGGACGACCCGGCACGGAACACTGAAGCTTTCTTT,CASSTYLDDPARNTEAFF,NA,TRBV19,NA,TRBJ1-1
TGTGCCAGCAGTTACTCTAGCGGGGAAAAAACCGGGGAGCTGTTTTTT,CASSYSSGEKTGELFF,TRBD2,TRBV6-5,NA,TRBJ2-2
TGTGCCAGTACCGCCTGGTCGTCTAGCGGGTGGGATGAGCAGTTCTTC,CASTAWSSSGWDEQFF,TRBD2,TRBV19,NA,TRBJ2-1
TGTGCCAGCAGTTTAGCCGGGGAGCTGTTTTTT,CASSLAGELFF,NA,TRBV6-6,NA,TRBJ2-2
TGCGCCAGCAGCTTGGTCCCCACGACAGGGTTCTCCTACGAGCAGTACTTC,CASSLVPTTGFSYEQYF,TRBD1,TRBV5-1,NA,TRBJ2-7
TGTGCCAGCAGCTTCTCCCTTAGTCGGGAGCTGTTTTTT,CASSFSLSRELFF,NA,TRBV5-6,NA,TRBJ2-2